These T cell receptor beta chains were read from a single sample in a study of T-cell reconstitution after alpha-beta-depleted transplantation in children. One entry per CDR3 protein results from TCRdb running MiXCR on the PCR reads. The repertoire consists of 220,000 or so distinct CDR3 sequences, with roughly 8.2% occurring once and the leading ten covering 6.3%. The input for sequencing was PBMCs, mostly from graft donor cells, taken 180 days after TCRalphabeta/CD19-depleted stem cell transplant. The receptors here all came from a male patient under 18 who had a stem cell transplant for acute lymphoblastic leukemia, so the T cells may come from the graft donor. Each CDR3 is given with its conserved first and last residue. Each record gives: D gene, V gene, J gene, clone size, CDR3 DNA, CDR3 protein. The D gene is left open where the match is weak. Where a row states a size, it is once, few, many or the class of an expanded clone; other rows omit it.

D: -
V: TRBV7-3
J: TRBJ2-1
size: many
DNA: TGTGCCAGCAGCTTAACAAGGAACAATGAGCAGTTCTTC
CDR3: CASSLTRNNEQFF

D: TRBD2
V: TRBV7-6
J: TRBJ2-1
size: many
DNA: TGTGCCAGCAGCTTAGCGATCCCGGGACTAGCGGGCGGTGAGCAGTTCTTC
CDR3: CASSLAIPGLAGGEQFF

D: TRBD1
V: TRBV5-1
J: TRBJ2-1
size: many
DNA: TGCGCCAGCAGCTTGGCCGGGACAGGGTCCTACAATGAGCAGTTCTTC
CDR3: CASSLAGTGSYNEQFF

D: -
V: TRBV11-2
J: TRBJ1-1
size: many
DNA: TGTGCCAGCAGGCGGGCCCCCGACACTGAAGCTTTCTTT
CDR3: CASRRAPDTEAFF

D: -
V: TRBV18
J: TRBJ1-1
size: many
DNA: TGTGCCAGCTCACCACCTGAGGGGCCTGAAGCTTTCTTT
CDR3: CASSPPEGPEAFF

D: -
V: TRBV7-9
J: TRBJ1-5
size: many
DNA: TGTGCCAGCAGCTTGGGGGGGAGCAAGCAGCCCCAGCATTTT
CDR3: CASSLGGSKQPQHF

D: -
V: TRBV23-1
J: TRBJ2-7
size: -
DNA: TGCGCCAGCAGTCAATTGGAGTCCTCCTACGAGCAGTACTTC
CDR3: CASSQLESSYEQYF

D: TRBD1
V: TRBV29-1
J: TRBJ1-2
size: many
DNA: TGCAGCGTTCCTCAGGGGGCTGGCGGCTATGGCTACACCTTC
CDR3: CSVPQGAGGYGYTF

D: -
V: TRBV7-9
J: TRBJ1-1
size: many
DNA: TGTGCCAGCTATGGGGGCACTGAAGCTTTCTTT
CDR3: CASYGGTEAFF

D: TRBD2
V: TRBV5-1
J: TRBJ2-5
size: many
DNA: TGCGCCAGCAGCTTGACAGGACTAGCGGGGGCTCAAGAGACCCAGTACTTC
CDR3: CASSLTGLAGAQETQYF

D: TRBD1
V: TRBV7-8
J: TRBJ2-7
size: many
DNA: TGTGCCAGCAGCTTCCCCCGCGACAGGGCGACCTACGAGCAGTACTTC
CDR3: CASSFPRDRATYEQYF

D: TRBD1
V: TRBV18
J: TRBJ1-2
size: many
DNA: TGTGCCAGCTCACTGAGAGACAGGGTCTATGGCTACACCTTC
CDR3: CASSLRDRVYGYTF

D: TRBD1
V: TRBV13
J: TRBJ1-5
size: -
DNA: TGTGCCAGCAGCTCCTCCCGGGACAGTGATCAGCCCCAGCATTTT
CDR3: CASSSSRDSDQPQHF

D: -
V: TRBV21-1
J: TRBJ2-5
size: many
DNA: TGTGCCAGCAGCAAAGTAACAGGAGGGCAAGAGACCCAGTACTTC
CDR3: CASSKVTGGQETQYF

D: -
V: TRBV21-1
J: TRBJ2-7
size: many
DNA: TGTGCCAGCAGCCCGCGACAGGGTTCCTTCTCCTACGAGCAGTACTTC
CDR3: CASSPRQGSFSYEQYF

D: TRBD2
V: TRBV10-2
J: TRBJ2-1
size: many
DNA: TGCGCCAGCACCCGAGCGGGGAATGAGCAGTTCTTC
CDR3: CASTRAGNEQFF

D: -
V: TRBV28
J: TRBJ2-1
size: many
DNA: TGTGCCAGCAGTTTAGGACAAACCTACAATGAGCAGTTCTTC
CDR3: CASSLGQTYNEQFF

D: -
V: TRBV4-2
J: TRBJ1-6
size: many
DNA: TGTGCCAGCAGCCAAGATTCGGCCGGGGGATCACCCCTCCACTTT
CDR3: CASSQDSAGGSPLHF

D: -
V: TRBV5-1
J: TRBJ2-2
size: many
DNA: TGCGCCAGCACCTCTGACCTACCAGATTCCGGGGAGCTGTTTTTT
CDR3: CASTSDLPDSGELFF

D: -
V: TRBV10-3
J: TRBJ1-4
size: many
DNA: TGTGCCATCAAGGGGCCGGCAGATGGGGGAAAACTGTTTTTT
CDR3: CAIKGPADGGKLFF

D: -
V: TRBV11-2
J: TRBJ2-2
size: many
DNA: TGTGCCAGCAGCCCCTACCCTCGCCCCCTTAGCGGCTCCGGGGAGCTGTTTTTT
CDR3: CASSPYPRPLSGSGELFF

D: -
V: TRBV6-5
J: TRBJ2-1
size: many
DNA: TGTGCCAGCAGTTACCTCACAGGGAACAATGAGCAGTTCTTC
CDR3: CASSYLTGNNEQFF

D: TRBD1
V: TRBV12-3/TRBV12-4
J: TRBJ1-5
size: many
DNA: TGTGCCAGCAGTTCTCCCGGGACAGTTCAGCCCCAGCATTTT
CDR3: CASSSPGTVQPQHF

D: -
V: TRBV4-3
J: TRBJ2-7
size: -
DNA: TGCGCCAGCAGCCAAGATCGGTACAGAGGGTACGAGCAGTACTTC
CDR3: CASSQDRYRGYEQYF

D: -
V: TRBV7-9
J: TRBJ2-5
size: many
DNA: TGTGCCAGCACCTCTCCAGGGGTCCAAGAGACCCAGTACTTC
CDR3: CASTSPGVQETQYF

D: -
V: TRBV12-3/TRBV12-4
J: TRBJ2-1
size: many
DNA: TGTGCCAGCACCCAAAGTACGGATGAGCAGTTCTTC
CDR3: CASTQSTDEQFF

D: -
V: TRBV12-3/TRBV12-4
J: TRBJ2-7
size: many
DNA: TGTGCCAGCAGTCCACCCAGGGGTAGGGGAGCGTACGAGCAGTATTTC
CDR3: CASSPPRGRGAYEQYF

D: -
V: TRBV21-1
J: TRBJ1-2
size: many
DNA: TGTGCCAGCAGCAGGGGCCCTGGCTCTTATGGCTACACCTTC
CDR3: CASSRGPGSYGYTF